The entry below describes one TCR beta chain. This sample was included in a study of cytotoxic CD8 clonotypes in ibrutinib-treated CLL. Here immunoSEQ multiplex PCR was the method, and the copy in TCRdb shows in-frame clones only, minus some. The table has 30,000 to 50,000 clones, 68% seen once. Trimming left V 2 bases short and J 1 base short, with 11 bases between. There are 15 residues in the CDR3. Germline V gene lookup returns CDR1 KGHSH and CDR2 LQKENI. The chain joins TRBV18 to TRBJ1-1; D call uncertain. Sample: PBMCs, taken at disease progression, from a patient treated with ibrutinib. The sequence came from a human donor with chronic lymphocytic leukemia. The CDR3 loop is CASSPGKGPNTEAFF. Written as DNA, the CDR3 is TGTGCCAGCTCACCAGGGAAAGGCCCGAACACTGAAGCTTTCTTT.